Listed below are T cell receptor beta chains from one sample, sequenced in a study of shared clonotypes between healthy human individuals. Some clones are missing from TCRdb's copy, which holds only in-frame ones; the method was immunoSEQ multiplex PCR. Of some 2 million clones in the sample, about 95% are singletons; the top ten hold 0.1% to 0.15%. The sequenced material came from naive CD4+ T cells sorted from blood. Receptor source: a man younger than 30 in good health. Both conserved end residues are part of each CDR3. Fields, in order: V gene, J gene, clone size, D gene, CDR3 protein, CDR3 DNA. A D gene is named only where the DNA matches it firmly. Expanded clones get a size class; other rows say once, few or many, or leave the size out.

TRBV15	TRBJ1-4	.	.	CATTSGAANEKLFF	TGTGCCACCACCTCAGGGGCGGCAAATGAAAAACTGTTTTTT
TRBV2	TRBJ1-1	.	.	CASREMNTEAFF	TGTGCCAGCAGGGAAATGAACACTGAAGCTTTCTTT
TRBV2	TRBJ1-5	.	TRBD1	CASSYRGPNSLGTNQPQHF	TGTGCCAGCAGTTACAGGGGACCCAACTCCCTCGGCACCAATCAGCCCCAGCATTTT
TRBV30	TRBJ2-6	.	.	CAWSVGLGAGSSSGANVLTF	TGTGCCTGGAGTGTAGGCTTAGGGGCAGGGTCCAGCTCTGGGGCCAACGTCCTGACTTTC
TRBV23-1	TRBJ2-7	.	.	CASSQLAGCNLYEQYF	TGCGCCAGCAGTCAATTAGCAGGGTGTAACCTCTACGAGCAGTACTTC
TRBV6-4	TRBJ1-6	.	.	CASSVTPTVDSPLHF	TGTGCCAGCAGTGTCACACCTACTGTTGATTCACCCCTCCACTTT
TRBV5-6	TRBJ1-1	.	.	CASSLDPLNTEAFF	TGTGCCAGCAGCCTAGATCCCCTGAACACTGAAGCTTTCTTT
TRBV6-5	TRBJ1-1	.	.	CASRRGPNTEAFF	TGTGCCAGCAGGAGGGGCCCGAACACTGAAGCTTTCTTT
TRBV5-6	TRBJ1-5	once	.	CASSLGPQPQHF	TGTGCCAGCAGCTTGGGCCCCCAGCCCCAGCATTTT
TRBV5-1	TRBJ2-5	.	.	CASSFDQGPQETQYF	TGCGCCAGCAGTTTTGACCAGGGGCCCCAAGAGACCCAGTACTTC
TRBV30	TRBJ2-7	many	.	CAWRGQSYEQYF	TGTGCCTGGAGAGGGCAGAGCTACGAGCAGTACTTC
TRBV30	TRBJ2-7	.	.	CAWGGQPSYEQYF	TGTGCCTGGGGGGGGCAGCCGAGCTACGAGCAGTACTTC
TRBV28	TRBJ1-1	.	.	CASSLFGGGGSEAFF	TGTGCCAGCAGTTTATTTGGAGGGGGTGGCAGTGAAGCTTTCTTT
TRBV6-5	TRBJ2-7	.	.	CASSYSYRPYEQYF	TGTGCCAGCAGTTACTCGTACAGACCTTACGAGCAGTACTTC
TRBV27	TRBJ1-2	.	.	CASTPWGRASGYTF	TGTGCCAGCACCCCCTGGGGCAGGGCGAGTGGCTACACCTTC
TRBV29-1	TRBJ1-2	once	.	CSVESGTRADTF	TGCAGCGTGGAGTCCGGGACACGGGCTGACACCTTC
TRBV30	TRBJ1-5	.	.	CAWSTGRVSNQPQHF	TGTGCCTGGTCCACCGGCAGGGTTAGCAATCAGCCCCAGCATTTT
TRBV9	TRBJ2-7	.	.	CASSPPGQHYEQYF	TGTGCCAGCAGCCCCCCAGGACAGCACTACGAGCAGTACTTC
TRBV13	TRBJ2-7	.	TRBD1	CASSDRTGPTYEQYF	TGTGCCAGCAGCGATCGGACAGGGCCGACCTACGAGCAGTACTTC
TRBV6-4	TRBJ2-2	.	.	CASSVTRQTNTGELFF	TGTGCCAGCAGCGTTACCAGACAGACGAACACCGGGGAGCTGTTTTTT
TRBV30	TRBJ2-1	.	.	CAWSDGASENEQFF	TGTGCCTGGAGTGACGGGGCTAGCGAGAATGAGCAGTTCTTC
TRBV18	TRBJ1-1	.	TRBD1	CASSLLGTDTEAFF	TGTGCCAGCTCACTATTAGGGACAGACACTGAAGCTTTCTTT
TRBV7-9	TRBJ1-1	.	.	CASSEATGRNTEAFF	TGTGCCAGCAGCGAAGCAACAGGGAGAAACACTGAAGCTTTCTTT
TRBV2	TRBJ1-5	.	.	CASSDKGPQHF	TGTGCCAGCAGTGACAAGGGGCCCCAGCATTTT
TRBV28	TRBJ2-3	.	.	CASFGQLTDTQYF	TGTGCCAGTTTCGGGCAGCTCACAGATACGCAGTATTTT